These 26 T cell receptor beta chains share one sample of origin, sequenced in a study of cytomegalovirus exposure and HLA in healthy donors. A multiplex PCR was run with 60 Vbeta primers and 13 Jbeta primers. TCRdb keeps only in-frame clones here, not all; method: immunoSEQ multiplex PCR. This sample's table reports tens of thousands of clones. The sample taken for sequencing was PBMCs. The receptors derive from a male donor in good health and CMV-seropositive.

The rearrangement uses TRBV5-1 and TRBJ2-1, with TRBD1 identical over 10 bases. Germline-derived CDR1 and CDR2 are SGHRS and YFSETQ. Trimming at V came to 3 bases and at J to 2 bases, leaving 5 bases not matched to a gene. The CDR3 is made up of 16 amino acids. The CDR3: CASSSTTGGPYNEQFF. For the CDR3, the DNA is TGCGCCAGCAGCTCCACGACAGGGGGCCCCTACAATGAGCAGTTCTTC. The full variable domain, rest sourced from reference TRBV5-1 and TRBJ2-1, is KAGVTQTPRYLIKTRGQQVTLSCSPISGHRSVSWYQQTPGQGLQFLFEYFSETQRNKGNFPGRFSGRQFSNSRSEMNVSTLELGDSALYLCASSSTTGGPYNEQFFGPGTRLTVL.

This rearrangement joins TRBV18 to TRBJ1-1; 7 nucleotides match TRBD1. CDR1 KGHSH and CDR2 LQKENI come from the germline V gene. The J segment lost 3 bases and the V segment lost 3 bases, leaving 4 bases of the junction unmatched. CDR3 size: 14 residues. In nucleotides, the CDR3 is TGTGCCAGCTCACCGACAGGGACCGACACTGAAGCTTTCTTT. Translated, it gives CASSPTGTDTEAFF.

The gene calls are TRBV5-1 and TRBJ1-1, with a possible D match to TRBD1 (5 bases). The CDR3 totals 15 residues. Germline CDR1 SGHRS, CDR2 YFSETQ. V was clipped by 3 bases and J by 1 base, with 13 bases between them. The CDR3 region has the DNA TGCGCCAGCAGCTCCGGAGGGACGGCGAACACTGAAGCTTTCTTT. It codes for CASSSGGTANTEAFF.

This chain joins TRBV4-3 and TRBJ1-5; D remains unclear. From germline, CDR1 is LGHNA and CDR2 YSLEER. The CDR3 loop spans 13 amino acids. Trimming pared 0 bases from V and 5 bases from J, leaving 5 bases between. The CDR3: CASSQDFDQPQHF. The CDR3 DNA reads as TGCGCCAGCAGCCAAGATTTCGATCAGCCCCAGCATTTT.

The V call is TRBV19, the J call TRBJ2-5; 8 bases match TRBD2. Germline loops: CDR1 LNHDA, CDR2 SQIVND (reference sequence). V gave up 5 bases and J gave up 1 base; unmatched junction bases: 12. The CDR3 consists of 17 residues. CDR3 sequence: CASSPIVAGGRQETQYF. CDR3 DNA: TGTGCCAGTAGTCCAATCGTGGCGGGAGGCCGCCAAGAGACCCAGTACTTC.

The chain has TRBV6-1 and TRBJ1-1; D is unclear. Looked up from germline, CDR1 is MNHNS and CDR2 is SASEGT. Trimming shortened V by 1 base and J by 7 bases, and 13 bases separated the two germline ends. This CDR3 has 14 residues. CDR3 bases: TGTGCCAGCAGTGAAGTGGGAGGGTTAAATGAAGCTTTCTTT. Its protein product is CASSEVGGLNEAFF.

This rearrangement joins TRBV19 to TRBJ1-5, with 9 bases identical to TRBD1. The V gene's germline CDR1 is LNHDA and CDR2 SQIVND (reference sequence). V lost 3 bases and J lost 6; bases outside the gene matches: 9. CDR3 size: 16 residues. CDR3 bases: TGTGCCAGTAGTATTTCATCCGGGACAGGGACTCAGCCCCAGCATTTT. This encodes CASSISSGTGTQPQHF.

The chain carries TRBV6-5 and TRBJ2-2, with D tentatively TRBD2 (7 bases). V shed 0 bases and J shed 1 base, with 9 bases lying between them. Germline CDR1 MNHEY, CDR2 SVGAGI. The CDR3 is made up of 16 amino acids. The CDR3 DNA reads TGTGCCAGCAGTTACTCGCGGGGGCTGAACACCGGGGAGCTGTTTTTT. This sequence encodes CASSYSRGLNTGELFF.

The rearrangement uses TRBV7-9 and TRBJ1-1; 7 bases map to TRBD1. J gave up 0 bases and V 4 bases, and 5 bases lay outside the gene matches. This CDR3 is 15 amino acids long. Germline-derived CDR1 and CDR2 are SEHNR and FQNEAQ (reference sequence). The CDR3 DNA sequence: TGTGCCAGCAGCTCCGGGACAGTGATGAACACTGAAGCTTTCTTT. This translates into CASSSGTVMNTEAFF.

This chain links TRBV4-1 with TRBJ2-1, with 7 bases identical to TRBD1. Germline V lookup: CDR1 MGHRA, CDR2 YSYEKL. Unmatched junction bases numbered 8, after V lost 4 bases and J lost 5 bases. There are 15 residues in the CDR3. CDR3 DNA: TGCGCCAGCAGCCTCCGGGACAGCCTAAACAATGAGCAGTTCTTC. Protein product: CASSLRDSLNNEQFF.

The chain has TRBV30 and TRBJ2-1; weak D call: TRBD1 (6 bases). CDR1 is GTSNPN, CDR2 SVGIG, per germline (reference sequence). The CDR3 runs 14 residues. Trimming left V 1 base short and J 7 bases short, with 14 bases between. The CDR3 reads CAWSARQVGNEQFF. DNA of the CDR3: TGTGCCTGGAGTGCTAGACAGGTTGGGAATGAGCAGTTCTTC.

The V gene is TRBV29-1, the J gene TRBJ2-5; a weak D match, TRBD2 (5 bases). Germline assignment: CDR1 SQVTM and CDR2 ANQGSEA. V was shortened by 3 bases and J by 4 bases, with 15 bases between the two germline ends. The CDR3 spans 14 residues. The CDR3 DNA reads TGCAGCGTTGAGGTTGAGTCGGGGTCAGAGACCCAGTACTTC. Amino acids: CSVEVESGSETQYF.

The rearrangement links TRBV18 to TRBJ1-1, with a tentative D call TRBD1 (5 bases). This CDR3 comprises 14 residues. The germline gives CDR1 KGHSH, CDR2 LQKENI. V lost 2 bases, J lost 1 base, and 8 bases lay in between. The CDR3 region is CASSPKGKNTEAFF. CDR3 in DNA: TGTGCCAGCTCACCAAAGGGGAAGAACACTGAAGCTTTCTTT.

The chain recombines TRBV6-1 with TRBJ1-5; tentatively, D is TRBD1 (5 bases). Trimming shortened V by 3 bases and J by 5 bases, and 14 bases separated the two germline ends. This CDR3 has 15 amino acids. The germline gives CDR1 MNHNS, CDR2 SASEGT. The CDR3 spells CASSELQETYQPQHF. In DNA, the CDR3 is TGTGCCAGCAGTGAGTTACAGGAAACCTATCAGCCCCAGCATTTT.

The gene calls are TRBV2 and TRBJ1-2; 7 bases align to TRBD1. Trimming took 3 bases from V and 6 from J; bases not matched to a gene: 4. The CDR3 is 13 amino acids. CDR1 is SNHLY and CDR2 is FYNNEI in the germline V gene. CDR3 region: CASSEWQGDGYTF. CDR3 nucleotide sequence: TGTGCCAGCAGTGAGTGGCAGGGGGATGGCTACACCTTC.

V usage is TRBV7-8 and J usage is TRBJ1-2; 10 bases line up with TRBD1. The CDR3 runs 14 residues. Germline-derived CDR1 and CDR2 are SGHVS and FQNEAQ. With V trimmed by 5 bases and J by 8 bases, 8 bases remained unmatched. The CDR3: CASSRQGAQRGYTF. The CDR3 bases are TGTGCCAGCAGCAGACAGGGGGCGCAGAGGGGCTACACCTTC.

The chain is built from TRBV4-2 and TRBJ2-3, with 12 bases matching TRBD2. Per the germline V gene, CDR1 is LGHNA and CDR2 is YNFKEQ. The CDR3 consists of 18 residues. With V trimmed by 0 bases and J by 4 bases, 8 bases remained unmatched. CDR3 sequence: CASSQEPSGGGRPDTQYF. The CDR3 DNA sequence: TGTGCCAGCAGCCAAGAGCCTAGCGGGGGGGGGCGCCCAGATACGCAGTATTTT.

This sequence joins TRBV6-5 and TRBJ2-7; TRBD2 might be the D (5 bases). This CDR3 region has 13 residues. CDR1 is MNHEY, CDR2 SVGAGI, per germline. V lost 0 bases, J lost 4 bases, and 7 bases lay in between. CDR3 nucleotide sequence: TGTGCCAGCAGTTACTCCGGGGTATACGAGCAGTACTTC. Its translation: CASSYSGVYEQYF.

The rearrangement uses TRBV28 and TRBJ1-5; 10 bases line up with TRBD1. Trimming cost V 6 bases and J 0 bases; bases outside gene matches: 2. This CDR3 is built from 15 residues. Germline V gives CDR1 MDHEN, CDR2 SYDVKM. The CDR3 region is CASRGTGDSNQPQHF. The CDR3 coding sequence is TGTGCCAGCAGAGGGACAGGGGATAGCAATCAGCCCCAGCATTTT.

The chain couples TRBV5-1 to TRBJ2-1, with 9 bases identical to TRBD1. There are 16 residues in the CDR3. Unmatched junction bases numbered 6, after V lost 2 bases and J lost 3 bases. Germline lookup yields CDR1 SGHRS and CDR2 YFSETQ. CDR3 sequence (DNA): TGCGCCAGCAGCTTTCGCGGGACAGGGTACTACAATGAGCAGTTCTTC. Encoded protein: CASSFRGTGYYNEQFF.

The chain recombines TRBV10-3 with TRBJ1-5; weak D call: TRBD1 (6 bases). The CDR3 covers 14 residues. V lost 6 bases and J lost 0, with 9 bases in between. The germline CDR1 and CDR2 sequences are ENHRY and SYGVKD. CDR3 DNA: TGTGCCATCAGGTCAGGGGATAGCAATCAGCCCCAGCATTTT. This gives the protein CAIRSGDSNQPQHF.

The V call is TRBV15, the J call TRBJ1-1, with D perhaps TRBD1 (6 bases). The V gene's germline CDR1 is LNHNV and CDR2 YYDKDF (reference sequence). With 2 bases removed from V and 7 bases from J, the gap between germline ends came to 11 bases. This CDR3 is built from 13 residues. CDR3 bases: TGTGCCACCAGCAGAAGGGGGACGGATGAAGCTTTCTTT. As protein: CATSRRGTDEAFF.

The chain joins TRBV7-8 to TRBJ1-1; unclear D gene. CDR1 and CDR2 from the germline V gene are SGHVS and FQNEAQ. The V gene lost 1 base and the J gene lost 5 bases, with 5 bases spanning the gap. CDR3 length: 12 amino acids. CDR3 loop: CASSLGETEAFF. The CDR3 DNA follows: TGTGCCAGCAGCTTAGGAGAGACTGAAGCTTTCTTT.

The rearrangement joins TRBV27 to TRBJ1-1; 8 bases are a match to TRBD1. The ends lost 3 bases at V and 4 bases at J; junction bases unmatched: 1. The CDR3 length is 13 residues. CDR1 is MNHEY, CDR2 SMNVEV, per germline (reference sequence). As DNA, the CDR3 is TGTGCCAGCAGTTTCCAGGGGGCCACTGAAGCTTTCTTT. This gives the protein CASSFQGATEAFF.

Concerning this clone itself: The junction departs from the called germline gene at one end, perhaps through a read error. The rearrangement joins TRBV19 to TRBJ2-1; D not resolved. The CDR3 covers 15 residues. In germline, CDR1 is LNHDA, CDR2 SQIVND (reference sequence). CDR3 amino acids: CASRVGLNSDNEQFF. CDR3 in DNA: TGTGCCAGTCGAGTCGGGTTGAACTCCGACAATGAGCAGTTCTTC.

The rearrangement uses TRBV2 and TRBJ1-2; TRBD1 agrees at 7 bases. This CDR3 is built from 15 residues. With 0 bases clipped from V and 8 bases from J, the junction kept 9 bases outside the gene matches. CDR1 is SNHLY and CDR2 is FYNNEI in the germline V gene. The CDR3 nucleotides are TGTGCCAGCAGTGAAGCGGAGGGGACAGTTGAAGGCTACACCTTC. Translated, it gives CASSEAEGTVEGYTF.